The present TCR beta chain was sequenced within a study of T cell changes during pregnancy in multiple sclerosis. CDR1 is SGHTA, CDR2 FQGNSA, per germline. The CDR3 spans 17 residues. The V segment lost 3 bases and the J segment 9 bases; nucleotides outside the gene matches: 13. Sequencing used immunoSEQ multiplex PCR; TCRdb keeps in-frame clones, though not all of them. The repertoire consists of about 48,000 clones, with just over 85% occurring once and the leading ten covering around 1.2%. The sample here was CD4+ T cells from peripheral blood mononuclear cells, taken in the second trimester of pregnancy. This chain links TRBV7-2 with TRBJ2-7; 14 nucleotides match TRBD2. The sequence derives from a female donor with multiple sclerosis, enrolled in a pregnancy study. CDR3 sequence reads: CASSFLYGLAGGGRQYF. Here the CDR3 DNA reads TGTGCCAGCAGCTTCTTATACGGACTAGCGGGAGGAGGACGGCAGTACTTC.